The 30 T cell receptor beta chains presented below share a single source sample, sequenced in a study of human T cells and chemical hapten exposure. Time point here: patch test 2, 6 weeks after DPC sensitization. Treatment: therapeutic diphenylcyclopropenone sensitization with weekly scalp DPC. TCRdb re-called the RACE reads with MiXCR, one entry per CDR3 protein. The repertoire consists of 84,000 or so distinct CDR3 sequences, with roughly 10% occurring once and the leading ten covering roughly 2.4%. This specimen consisted of whole blood, obtained in connection with sensitization to the hapten diphenylcyclopropenone (DPC). The origin of the receptors is a woman in her 30s with alopecia areata. Some clones in this sample may be carry-over from other donors' samples.

A note on this clonotype: At one boundary the junction diverges from the germline segment, which might be a read error. V gene TRBV7-3 combines with J gene TRBJ2-3; the match to TRBD1 covers 7 bases. The V gene's germline CDR1 is SGHTA and CDR2 FQGTGA. CDR3 size: 14 residues. The chain's CDR3 is CASSLGVGTDTRYF. The CDR3 nucleotides are TGTGCCAGCAGCTTAGGGGTGGGGACAGATACGCGGTATTTT.

The chain links TRBV27 to TRBJ2-2; D gene uncertain. The CDR3 extends over 15 amino acids. Trimming removed 0 bases from V and 5 bases from J, with 10 bases in between. The germline V gene encodes CDR1 MNHEY and CDR2 SMNVEV (reference sequence). The CDR3, as DNA: TGTGCCAGCAGTTTATCTTGGGCTGTTACCGGGGAGCTGTTTTTT. The encoded protein is CASSLSWAVTGELFF.

This clonotype was counted a few times. The chain employs TRBV29-1 and TRBJ1-5; the D is unclear. The CDR3 extends over 12 amino acids. CDR1 SQVTM and CDR2 ANQGSEA come from the germline V gene. The V end was cut by 4 bases, the J end by 3 bases, with 7 bases between. In nucleotides, the CDR3 is TGCAGCGTTGGAGCGGCCAATCAGCCCCAGCATTTT. Its protein is CSVGAANQPQHF.

This clonotype was recorded many times. The chain joins TRBV14 to TRBJ2-6, with 11 bases fitting TRBD2. This CDR3 has 18 residues. Germline V CDR1 and CDR2: SGHDN, FVKESK. Trimming cost V 4 bases and J 0 bases; bases outside gene matches: 5. CDR3 sequence reads: CASSPTSGVSSGANVLTF. As DNA, the CDR3 is TGTGCCAGCAGCCCGACTAGCGGGGTTAGCTCTGGGGCCAACGTCCTGACTTTC.

This clonotype came up many times. The junction shows a germline mismatch at one end, possibly a read error. The V and J genes are TRBV7-2 and TRBJ2-4, with TRBD1 as a possible D gene (5 bases). The CDR3 loop spans 13 amino acids. The germline gives CDR1 SGHTA, CDR2 FQGNSA. The CDR3, as DNA: TGTGCCAGCAGCTTATCTGGCCAAACAGGCCTGGACTTC. Encoded protein: CASSLSGQTGLDF.

The chain has TRBV3-1 and TRBJ1-5; D remains unclear. The V gene lost 4 bases and the J gene lost 0 bases, with 7 bases spanning the gap. Germline loops: CDR1 LGHDT, CDR2 YNNKEL (reference sequence). This CDR3 comprises 14 residues. This CDR3 is CASSPHISNQPQHF. DNA for the CDR3: TGTGCCAGCAGCCCCCATATTAGCAATCAGCCCCAGCATTTT.

This clonotype showed up many times. V and J are TRBV18 and TRBJ1-1; 12 bases line up with TRBD1. Germline values: CDR1 KGHSH, CDR2 LQKENI. The CDR3 has 18 amino acids. Trimming at V came to 1 base and at J to 1 base, leaving 7 bases not matched to a gene. The CDR3 region has the DNA TGTGCCAGCTCACCACGCGGGACAGGGGGCACCGCGAACACTGAAGCTTTCTTT. Translated: CASSPRGTGGTANTEAFF.

The chain couples TRBV29-1 to TRBJ2-5; TRBD1 matches 7 bases. V lost 6 bases to trimming and J lost 3 bases; unmatched junction nucleotides: 4. The CDR3 covers 12 residues. CDR1 and CDR2 from the germline V gene are SQVTM and ANQGSEA. The CDR3 region is CSVAGGKETQYF. CDR3 DNA: TGCAGCGTAGCAGGGGGAAAAGAGACCCAGTACTTC.

V is TRBV4-2 and J is TRBJ2-3; 9 bases align to TRBD2. CDR3 size: 16 residues. Trimming took 4 bases from V and 1 from J; bases not matched to a gene: 6. Germline V gene sequence: CDR1 LGHNA, CDR2 YNFKEQ. The CDR3 coding sequence is TGTGCCAGCAGCCCAGCGGGGGGCGGAGGCACAGATACGCAGTATTTT. Protein: CASSPAGGGGTDTQYF.

This clonotype turned up a few times. The chain recombines TRBV9 with TRBJ1-1; weak D call: TRBD1 (5 bases). Per germline, CDR1 SGDLS and CDR2 YYNGEE. The CDR3 spans 15 residues. V shed 0 bases and J shed 3 bases, with 12 bases lying between them. CDR3 in amino acids: CASSVEDWGDTEAFF. The CDR3 coding sequence is TGTGCCAGCAGCGTAGAGGACTGGGGGGACACTGAAGCTTTCTTT.

Ten or more counts support this clonotype. The chain joins TRBV3-1 to TRBJ2-3, with TRBD2 matching 7 bases. Germline values: CDR1 LGHDT, CDR2 YNNKEL (reference sequence). The CDR3 loop spans 14 amino acids. V dropped 4 bases and J dropped 9; count of bases not matched to a gene: 10. DNA for the CDR3: TGTGCCAGCAGCCGGGAGGGCGCCGGGTGGACGCAGTATTTT. It translates to CASSREGAGWTQYF.

This clonotype was seen at least ten times. The J gene is TRBJ1-5, the V gene TRBV6-2 or TRBV6-3; D is unclear. The CDR3 contains 17 residues. CDR1 is MNHEY, CDR2 SVGEGT, per germline. V lost 2 bases to trimming and J lost 2 bases, with 16 bases between them. The CDR3 is CASSYAAVGSGNQPQHF. The CDR3 DNA follows: TGTGCCAGCAGTTACGCGGCTGTCGGATCCGGCAATCAGCCCCAGCATTTT.

The sample holds a few counts of this clonotype. This chain uses TRBV7-8 with TRBJ2-3, with 9 bases identical to TRBD2. CDR1 and CDR2 from the germline V gene are SGHVS and FQNEAQ. The length of the CDR3 is 16 residues. The J segment lost 0 bases and the V segment lost 5 bases, leaving 6 bases of the junction unmatched. In DNA form, the CDR3 reads TGTGCCAGCAGCCCCAAGCGGGGGGTGAGCACAGATACGCAGTATTTT. Translation gives CASSPKRGVSTDTQYF.

This clonotype was picked up many times. Here the CDR3 reads CASSPRDGGGTEAFF. As DNA, the CDR3 is TGTGCCAGCTCACCGCGGGACGGTGGGGGCACTGAAGCTTTCTTT. This chain joins TRBV18 and TRBJ1-1, with D perhaps matching TRBD1 (5 bases). CDR1 KGHSH and CDR2 LQKENI come from the germline V gene. Deletions cut 3 bases from V and 4 bases from J, with 15 bases between. The CDR3 runs to 15 residues. The full variable domain, with the rest looked up from reference TRBV18 and TRBJ1-1, is NAGVMQNPRHLVRRRGQEARLRCSPMKGHSHVYWYRQLPEEGLKFMVYLQKENIIDESGMPKERFSAEFPKEGPSILRIQQVVRGDSAAYFCASSPRDGGGTEAFFGQGTRLTVV.

This clonotype appeared many times. The chain employs TRBV12-3 or TRBV12-4 and TRBJ2-7, with 8 nucleotides matching TRBD1. The V segment lost 7 bases and the J segment 4 bases; nucleotides outside the gene matches: 9. This CDR3 is 14 amino acids long. The CDR3 sequence: CASTNRTGRYEQYF. The CDR3 nucleotides read TGTGCCAGCACGAACCGGACAGGGCGGTACGAGCAGTACTTC.

This clonotype was seen ten or more times. This rearrangement joins TRBV9 to TRBJ2-1; 13 bases are a match to TRBD2. CDR1 is SGDLS and CDR2 is YYNGEE in the germline V gene. After removal of 4 bases from V and 5 bases from J, the junction contained 3 bases not matched to a gene. This CDR3 region has 15 residues. The CDR3 DNA reads as TGTGCCAGCAGCCTCGGGACTAGCGGGGACAATGAGCAGTTCTTC. This encodes CASSLGTSGDNEQFF.

This clonotype was seen only once. The junction shows a germline mismatch at one end, possibly a read error. This chain links TRBV20-1 with TRBJ1-6; TRBD1 aligns across 7 bases. The CDR3 covers 16 residues. From germline, CDR1 is DFQATT and CDR2 SNEGSKA (reference sequence). CDR3 coding DNA: TGCAGTGCCAGAGGGGGACAGAGCCTCTATAATTCACCCCTCCACTTT. Protein product: CSARGGQSLYNSPLHF.

This clonotype was seen only a few times. The V gene is TRBV10-2, the J gene TRBJ2-1, with a weak D call TRBD2 (6 bases). CDR1 is WSHSY, CDR2 SAAADI, per germline. V lost 8 bases and J lost 3, with 17 bases in between. The CDR3 totals 15 residues. This chain's CDR3 is CASWEDSPGYNEQFF. CDR3 in DNA: TGCGCCAGCTGGGAGGACTCCCCGGGCTACAATGAGCAGTTCTTC.

This clonotype was counted many times. The rearrangement uses TRBV6-6 and TRBJ1-6; 9 nucleotides align to TRBD1. The V segment lost 4 bases and the J segment 10 bases; nucleotides outside the gene matches: 2. Germline V lookup: CDR1 MNHNY, CDR2 SVGAGI (reference sequence). The CDR3 contains 13 residues. The CDR3 loop reads CASSLGQGSPLHF. The CDR3 DNA reads TGTGCCAGCAGTTTGGGACAGGGATCACCCCTCCACTTT.

The gene calls are TRBV12-3 or TRBV12-4 and TRBJ2-1, with TRBD2 matching over 8 bases. The CDR3 has 15 amino acids. V shed 5 bases and J 3 bases; nucleotides not matched to a gene: 6. The CDR3 loop is CASSQTSGYYNEQFF. Here the CDR3 DNA reads TGTGCCAGCAGTCAAACTAGCGGATACTACAATGAGCAGTTCTTC.

The V call is TRBV28, the J call TRBJ2-7, with D possibly TRBD1 on 5 matching bases. Looked up from germline, CDR1 is MDHEN and CDR2 is SYDVKM. The CDR3 totals 14 residues. The V gene lost 10 bases and the J gene lost 4 bases, with 20 bases spanning the gap. CDR3 region: CATRSSAQGYEQYF. The DNA of the CDR3 is TGTGCCACCAGGTCATCGGCGCAGGGTTACGAGCAGTACTTC.

This clonotype was seen many times. V is TRBV29-1 and J is TRBJ1-2, with D perhaps matching TRBD1 (5 bases). The length of the CDR3 is 14 residues. V was cut by 3 bases and J by 10 bases, with 21 bases left in between. From germline, CDR1 is SQVTM and CDR2 ANQGSEA. CDR3 bases: TGCAGCGTTGAGGGTCGAGGGACGGCGCGTTCCTACACCTTC. Encoded protein: CSVEGRGTARSYTF.

This clonotype was seen many times. The chain has TRBV28 and TRBJ2-7; either TRBD1 or TRBD2 may fit D (5 bases each). The CDR3 spans 13 residues. Trimming pared 5 bases from V and 3 bases from J, leaving 11 bases between. Germline CDR1 is MDHEN and CDR2 is SYDVKM. The CDR3 protein is CASSTGTVYEQYF. The CDR3 DNA reads as TGTGCCAGCAGTACCGGGACCGTCTACGAGCAGTACTTC.

This clonotype has at least ten counts. The chain uses TRBV9 and TRBJ2-3; 9 positions agree with TRBD2. The germline V gene has CDR1 SGDLS and CDR2 YYNGEE. The CDR3 runs 17 residues. The junction had 7 bases not matched to a gene; V was cut back by 0 bases and J by 2 bases. The CDR3: CASSVGIAGANTDTQYF. CDR3 coding DNA: TGTGCCAGCAGCGTAGGGATAGCGGGGGCGAACACAGATACGCAGTATTTT.

There are a few counts of this clonotype. The CDR3 DNA sequence: TGTGCCAGCAGTTACAGAGGCCCGGGGGTCGATGAGCAGTTCTTC. Residues: CASSYRGPGVDEQFF. The chain employs TRBV6-2 or TRBV6-3 and TRBJ2-1; D possibly corresponds to TRBD2 (6 bases). V was clipped by 2 bases and J by 8 bases, with 16 bases between them. The CDR3 sequence is 15 residues long. CDR1 and CDR2 from the germline V gene are MNHEY and SVGEGT.

There are many counts of this clonotype. The V gene is TRBV12-5, the J gene TRBJ2-1; a possible D gene is TRBD2 (7 bases). The CDR3 length is 12 residues. V was clipped by 1 base and J by 15 bases, with 13 bases between them. CDR1 and CDR2 from the germline V gene are LGHNT and FRNRAP. The CDR3 spells CASGLAQGRGFF. The CDR3 DNA is TGTGCTAGTGGTTTGGCCCAGGGGAGGGGGTTCTTC.

This clonotype was counted at least ten times. CDR3 sequence reads: CASSQDRLGWASGSLETQYF. In nucleotides, the CDR3 is TGTGCCAGCAGCCAAGATCGACTGGGATGGGCTAGCGGGAGTCTGGAGACCCAGTACTTC. V and J are TRBV3-1 and TRBJ2-5; 10 nucleotides align to TRBD2. V shed 0 bases, J shed 5 bases, and the junction held 18 bases outside the gene matches. The CDR3 runs to 20 residues. In germline, CDR1 is LGHDT, CDR2 YNNKEL (reference sequence).

CDR3 in amino acids: CASSYSTRDRRSDTQYF. CDR3 DNA: TGTGCCAGCAGTTACTCGACTCGGGACAGGCGCTCAGATACGCAGTATTTT. V gene TRBV6-2 or TRBV6-3 combines with J gene TRBJ2-3, with 8 bases that match TRBD1. This CDR3 region has 17 residues. The junction had 9 bases not matched to a gene; V was cut back by 0 bases and J by 4 bases. The germline V gene encodes CDR1 MNHEY and CDR2 SVGEGT.

V is TRBV4-1 and J is TRBJ1-5; D remains unclear. This CDR3 is built from 16 residues. Germline V gene lookup returns CDR1 MGHRA and CDR2 YSYEKL. V lost 2 bases and J 0 bases, leaving 11 bases between the germline ends. In DNA form, the CDR3 reads TGCGCCAGCAGCCAAAGGCACTCTTATAGCAATCAGCCCCAGCATTTT. Amino acids: CASSQRHSYSNQPQHF.

This clonotype came up many times. J is TRBJ1-5 and V is TRBV4-1; D call uncertain. V lost 0 bases to trimming and J lost 1 base, with 7 bases between them. This CDR3 comprises 15 residues. Germline V gene data show CDR1 as MGHRA and CDR2 as YSYEKL. The CDR3 sequence is CASSQDGVSNQPQHF. As DNA, the CDR3 is TGCGCCAGCAGCCAAGACGGGGTCAGCAATCAGCCCCAGCATTTT.